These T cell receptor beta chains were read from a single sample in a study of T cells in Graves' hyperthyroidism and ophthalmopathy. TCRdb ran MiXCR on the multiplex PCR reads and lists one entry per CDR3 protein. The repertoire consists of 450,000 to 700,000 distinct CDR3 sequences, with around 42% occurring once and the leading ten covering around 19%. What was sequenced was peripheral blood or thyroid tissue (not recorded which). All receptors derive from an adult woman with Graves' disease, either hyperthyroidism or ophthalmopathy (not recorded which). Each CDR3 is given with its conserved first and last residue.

CAISEPDRSEAFF	TRBV10-3	13
CASPPSNTGELFF	TRBV7-4	13
CASSLQGGRGPLF	TRBV7-8	13
CASSLAGTETQYF	TRBV7-8	13
CARVAGGGETQYF	TRBV9	13
CASRGTLNQPQHF	TRBV6-1	13
CASSLVYQETQYF	TRBV12-3/TRBV12-4	13
CASSLWGAETQHF	TRBV2	13
CASSTWTGLNTEAFF	TRBV28	15
CASTWEGTGQETQYF	TRBV7-2	15
CASSPYRLGQVDNSPLHF	TRBV13	18